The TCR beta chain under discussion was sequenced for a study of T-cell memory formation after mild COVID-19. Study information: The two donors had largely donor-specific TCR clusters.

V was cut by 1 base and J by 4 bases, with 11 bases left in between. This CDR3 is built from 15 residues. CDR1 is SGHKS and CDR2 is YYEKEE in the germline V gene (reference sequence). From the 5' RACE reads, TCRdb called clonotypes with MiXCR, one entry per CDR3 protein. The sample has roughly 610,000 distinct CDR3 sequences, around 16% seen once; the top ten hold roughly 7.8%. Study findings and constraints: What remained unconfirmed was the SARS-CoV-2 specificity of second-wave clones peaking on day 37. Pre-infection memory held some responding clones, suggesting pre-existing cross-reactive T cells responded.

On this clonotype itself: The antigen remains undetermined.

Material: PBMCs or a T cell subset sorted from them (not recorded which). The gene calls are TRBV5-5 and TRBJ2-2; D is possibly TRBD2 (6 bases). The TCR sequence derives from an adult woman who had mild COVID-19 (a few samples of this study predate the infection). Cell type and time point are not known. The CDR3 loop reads CASSLLGGGTGELFF. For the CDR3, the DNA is TGTGCCAGCAGCTTGCTCGGGGGAGGCACCGGGGAGCTGTTTTTT.